These T cell receptor beta chains were read from a single sample in a study of T-cell reconstitution after alpha-beta-depleted transplantation in children. MiXCR, run by TCRdb on the PCR reads, gives a single entry per CDR3 protein. The data show over 450,000 distinct CDR3 sequences, 8% to 11% seen once. The material was PBMCs, obtained before TCRalphabeta/CD19-depleted stem cell transplant. These TCRs come from a child aged 2-9 years with inherited bone marrow failure, due to receive a stem cell transplant. The CDR3 runs from the conserved cysteine through the conserved F or W. The D gene is left open where the match is weak. Some rows have no size entry. The others give once, few or many, or a class for an expanded clone.

v_call	clone_size	j_call	d_call	cdr3_nt	cdr3_aa
TRBV20-1	few	TRBJ1-2	.	TGCAGTGCTAGTATGTCCCGGCAGGCCGGCTACACCTTC	CSASMSRQAGYTF
TRBV13	few	TRBJ2-3	TRBD2	TGTGCCAGCAGCTTAGGTGCGGGAGTCGCCGGAGATACGCAGTATTTT	CASSLGAGVAGDTQYF
TRBV28	many	TRBJ2-1	TRBD2	TGTGCCAGCAGTTTATCTCTAGCGGGGGATTACAATGAGCAGTTCTTC	CASSLSLAGDYNEQFF
TRBV9	many	TRBJ2-2	.	TGTGCCAGCAGCGTAGCCCCGGACGGAACCGGGGAGCTGTTTTTT	CASSVAPDGTGELFF
TRBV4-3	many	TRBJ2-1	TRBD2	TGCGCCAGCAGCCAAGATATCGCGGGAGGGTACAATGAGCAGTTCTTC	CASSQDIAGGYNEQFF
TRBV6-1	many	TRBJ2-7	.	TGTGCCAGCAGTGACGGCCTGACAGGGACTTACGAGCAGTACTTC	CASSDGLTGTYEQYF
TRBV5-8	.	TRBJ2-2	.	TGTGCCAGCAGGTACAGGTTGAGTAGTCACACCGGGGAGCTGTTTTTT	CASRYRLSSHTGELFF
TRBV15	.	TRBJ1-5	.	TGTGCCACCAGCAGAGATTACAGGGGCAATCAGCCCCAGCATTTT	CATSRDYRGNQPQHF
TRBV28	.	TRBJ2-3	TRBD2	TGTGCCAGCAGTCCCCTTGCCAGCGGGAGCAAGGGAGATACGCAGTATTTT	CASSPLASGSKGDTQYF
TRBV10-3	many	TRBJ1-2	TRBD1	TGTGCCATCACTCCGGGACAGGGGGCGCTTGGCTACACCTTC	CAITPGQGALGYTF
TRBV27	.	TRBJ1-1	TRBD1	TGTGCCAGCAGTTACTGGGACAGAATGGCCTCTGAAGCTTTCTTT	CASSYWDRMASEAFF
TRBV5-6	.	TRBJ2-7	TRBD2	TGTGCCAGCAGCTTTCGGCTAGCGGGAGCCTCCTACGAGCAGTACTTC	CASSFRLAGASYEQYF
TRBV20-1	.	TRBJ2-7	TRBD2	TGCAGTGCTAGACCCAGCGGGAGGCGTTCCTACGAGCAGTACTTC	CSARPSGRRSYEQYF
TRBV5-6	many	TRBJ2-2	.	TGTGCCAGCAGCTTTTTAGGGGAGCTGTTTTTT	CASSFLGELFF
TRBV12-3/TRBV12-4	many	TRBJ1-1	TRBD1	TGTGCCAGCACCCCCCAGGGACAGACGAACACTGAAGCTTTCTTT	CASTPQGQTNTEAFF
TRBV25-1	many	TRBJ2-4	TRBD1	TGTGCCAGCAGTGAATCGGGAGACAGGGGAAACATTCAGTACTTC	CASSESGDRGNIQYF
TRBV5-4	many	TRBJ2-3	.	TGTGCCAGCAGCTTGGTTGGCAGTGCGACAGATACGCAGTATTTT	CASSLVGSATDTQYF
TRBV5-1	many	TRBJ2-3	.	TGCGCCAGCAGCGCGGGACTCCACACAGATACGCAGTATTTT	CASSAGLHTDTQYF
TRBV12-3/TRBV12-4	many	TRBJ2-6	.	TGTGCCAGTATCCAAGCTGGGGCCAACGTCCTGACTTTC	CASIQAGANVLTF
TRBV28	many	TRBJ2-5	.	TGTGCCAGCAGCCGAAAGGCATGGGAGACCCAGTACTTC	CASSRKAWETQYF
TRBV29-1	many	TRBJ1-1	.	TGCAGCGTTGATATGAACACTGAAGCTTTCTTT	CSVDMNTEAFF
TRBV29-1	.	TRBJ1-3	.	TGCAGCGTTGAAGGACACTCTGGAAACACCATATATTTT	CSVEGHSGNTIYF
TRBV11-2	few	TRBJ1-6	.	TGTGCCAGCAGCTTAGTACCGCCGGGACCTATGGGAAATTCACCCCTCCACTTT	CASSLVPPGPMGNSPLHF
TRBV7-9	many	TRBJ2-7	TRBD1	TGTGCCAGCAGCCCTGGGGACAGGGTAAAGGATAAGCAGTACTTC	CASSPGDRVKDKQYF
TRBV27	.	TRBJ2-7	.	TGTGCCAGCAGTTTACTTCCTCCCATCACCTACGAGCAGTACTTC	CASSLLPPITYEQYF
TRBV5-1	many	TRBJ1-1	.	TGCGCCAGCAGCTTGGAGCGCCTCATGAACACTGAAGCTTTCTTT	CASSLERLMNTEAFF
TRBV30	few	TRBJ2-1	.	TGTGCCTGGAGACGGAACCTATACAATGAGCAGTTCTTC	CAWRRNLYNEQFF
TRBV18	few	TRBJ2-7	TRBD2	TGTGCCAGCTCACTCTCCGGGACTAGCGGGTACTACGAGCAGTACTTC	CASSLSGTSGYYEQYF
TRBV9	many	TRBJ2-7	.	TGTGCCAGCAGCGTAGCCCAGGGCTACGAGCAGTACTTC	CASSVAQGYEQYF
TRBV12-3/TRBV12-4	many	TRBJ1-2	.	TGTGCCAGCAGTTCAACAGGGACCTATACCTATGGCTACACCTTC	CASSSTGTYTYGYTF
TRBV7-8	many	TRBJ2-3	.	TGTGCCAGCAGCTCCGCGACAGGTCCTAGCACAGATACGCAGTATTTT	CASSSATGPSTDTQYF
TRBV7-2	many	TRBJ2-1	.	TGTGCCAGCAGTTTAGTCAATGAGCAGTTCTTC	CASSLVNEQFF
TRBV5-5	.	TRBJ2-2	.	TGTGCCAGCAGCTTGGAATGGAACACCGGGGAGCTGTATTTT	CASSLEWNTGELYF
TRBV4-2	few	TRBJ2-7	.	TGTGCCAGCAGCCAAGTACAACCCAGGGGCTTCAGGGTGAGCTCCTACGAGCAGTACTTC	CASSQVQPRGFRVSSYEQYF
TRBV29-1	many	TRBJ1-2	.	TGCAGCGTTGAAGAGAGGTCAAATAGGCAGGTTTGGGGCTACACCTTC	CSVEERSNRQVWGYTF
TRBV20-1	.	TRBJ1-1	.	TGCAGTGCTAGAGATTGGAACCCATACTACACTGAAGCTTTCTTT	CSARDWNPYYTEAFF
TRBV30	few	TRBJ1-1	.	TGTGCCTGCGGTCCAAGGGCGTTGGGCGCTTTCTTT	CACGPRALGAFF
TRBV9	many	TRBJ1-6	.	TGTGCCAGCAGCGGGGGGATCCTGGGGGCTTCACCCCTCCACTTT	CASSGGILGASPLHF
TRBV27	many	TRBJ1-1	.	TGTGCCAGCAGTCCCCTAGTCGGTGACACTGAAGCTTTCTTT	CASSPLVGDTEAFF
TRBV7-9	.	TRBJ2-7	TRBD2	TGTGCCAGCAGCAAGTCTAGCGGGAGTTTCGGCGAGCAGTACTTC	CASSKSSGSFGEQYF
TRBV7-2	many	TRBJ2-7	TRBD2	TGTGCCAGCAGCTTAGGACCTAGCGGGAGCTTCGAGCAGTACTTC	CASSLGPSGSFEQYF
TRBV27	many	TRBJ2-3	TRBD2	TGTGCCAGCAGTTTATCTAGCGGGGAAACCGATACGCAGTATTTT	CASSLSSGETDTQYF
TRBV9	.	TRBJ2-7	.	TGTGCCAGCAGCCTACGGGACACTCCCTACGAGCAGTACTTC	CASSLRDTPYEQYF
TRBV5-4	many	TRBJ2-5	TRBD2	TGTGCCAGCAGATTTACGGGACTAGCGGGACCGGAGACCCAGTACTTC	CASRFTGLAGPETQYF